This entry is about one T cell receptor beta chain. Antigen unknown. This entry is derived from a study of cytomegalovirus exposure and HLA in healthy donors. Whole-study findings and limits: A link between a missense DCLRE1C variant and TCR beta V- and J-gene trimming emerged from a later analysis. The authors assumed roughly uniform sequencing depth across donors for presence/absence analyses.

PCR involved 60 Vbeta and 13 Jbeta primers. The repertoire was sequenced with immunoSEQ multiplex PCR; TCRdb's copy has only in-frame clones and lacks some. The sample contains roughly 80,000 clones, roughly 79% of which appear only once. V lost 7 bases, J lost 8 bases, and 26 bases lay in between. This CDR3 is 16 amino acids long. Germline V gene sequence: CDR1 MDHEN, CDR2 SYDVKM. The chain links TRBV28 to TRBJ1-2; D is unclear. The sequence derives from a woman in her thirties in good health and CMV-seronegative. The sample consisted of PBMCs. CDR3 DNA sequence: TGTGCCAGCACCCCGGGGTTAGGTACTTTTGGACCCGGCTACACCTTC. Translating gives CASTPGLGTFGPGYTF.